This T cell receptor beta chain came from a study of shared clonotypes between healthy human individuals. Study observations and caveats: Naive CD4 clonotype sharing across a few donors was about 5.3%. Among the subsets, naive ones generally showed larger estimated richness than memory ones. Non-shared clonotypes showed lower generation probabilities than clonotypes common to all four donors.

Across several immunoSEQ plates, the genomic DNA of each subset was split evenly. TCRdb's copy holds only in-frame clones and misses some; the assay was immunoSEQ multiplex PCR. The profile covers about 2 million clones, with around 96% appearing a single time and more than 0.9% taken by the ten largest. Trimming shortened V by 4 bases and J by 3 bases, and 10 bases separated the two germline ends. CDR3 length equals 13 residues. CDR1 and CDR2 (germline): SGHVS, FQNEAQ. Naive CD8 populations comprised CD45RO-negative cells positively selected for CCR7, excluding terminally differentiated effector memory CD45RA+ cells. This clone was recorded once. Its antigen is not known.

The V call is TRBV7-8, the J call TRBJ2-7; no firm D call. The clonotype was recovered from a young man in good health. Material for sequencing was naive CD8+ T cells sorted from blood. CDR3 amino acids: CASSSTPYYEQYF. CDR3 nucleotides: TGTGCCAGCAGCTCCACCCCCTACTACGAGCAGTACTTC.